This TCR beta chain stems from a study of T-cell reconstitution after alpha-beta-depleted transplantation in children. The study, taken as a whole, reports: Newly made T cells mostly supplied T-cell counts and diversity one year after transplant.

This clonotype came up a few times. Its specificity is unknown. The library targeted TCRbeta and was prepared with unique molecular identifiers. TCRdb called the PCR reads again in MiXCR, with one record for every CDR3 protein. Found here are about 830,000 distinct CDR3 sequences, around 15% of them singletons; the top ten hold approximately 5%. This TCR was recovered from a male patient aged 10-17 years who had a stem cell transplant for acute lymphoblastic leukemia, so the T cells may come from the graft donor. The starting material was PBMCs, mostly from graft donor cells, obtained 360 days after TCRalphabeta/CD19-depleted stem cell transplant.

CDR3 DNA sequence: TGTGCCGTAAGGGACAGCTACCTCGTCGGCACAGATACGCAGTATTTT. This gives the protein CAVRDSYLVGTDTQYF. The rearrangement uses TRBV5-6 and TRBJ2-3; 7 nucleotides agree with TRBD1. The V and J ends lost 10 bases and 1 base, in that order; junction bases with no gene match: 15. Germline values: CDR1 SGHDT, CDR2 YYEEEE. The CDR3 consists of 16 residues.